A single sample is the source of the 9 T cell receptor beta chains below, sequenced in a study of blood T cell repertoires in COVID-19. Libraries were prepared by immunoSEQ multiplex PCR; TCRdb keeps only in-frame clonotypes and omits some of them. The data show some 530,000 clones, approximately 91% seen once. The sample taken for sequencing was PBMCs or T cells enriched from blood (not recorded which). These receptors all come from a woman aged 55-69 years who had recovered from COVID-19.

This chain joins TRBV27 and TRBJ1-6; D may be TRBD1 (5 bases). The CDR3 runs to 14 residues. Trimming took 4 bases from V and 7 from J, leaving 11 bases between them. CDR1 is MNHEY and CDR2 is SMNVEV in the germline V gene (reference sequence). The CDR3 DNA is TGTGCCAGCAGTTGGGACTCTCGGAATTCACCCCTCCACTTT. Translating gives CASSWDSRNSPLHF.

The rearrangement links TRBV12-3 or TRBV12-4 to TRBJ1-2; 7 nucleotides match TRBD1. The CDR3 loop spans 12 amino acids. V trimming: 1 base; J trimming: 10 bases; junction bases outside the gene matches: 3. In DNA form, the CDR3 reads TGTGCCAGCAGTTTAGGACAGGGCTACTACACCTTC. It encodes CASSLGQGYYTF.

The chain carries TRBV5-1 and TRBJ2-4; D uncertain. The CDR3 extends over 15 amino acids. The germline gives CDR1 SGHRS, CDR2 YFSETQ. Deletions cut 0 bases from V and 0 bases from J, with 7 bases between. The CDR3 region has the DNA TGCGCCAGCAGCTTGGGGGCATTAGCCAAAAACATTCAGTACTTC. Amino acids: CASSLGALAKNIQYF.

This clone appeared once. This chain uses TRBV15 with TRBJ1-4; D possibly corresponds to TRBD1 (6 bases). Deletions cut 5 bases from V and 5 bases from J, with 15 bases between. Germline-derived CDR1 and CDR2 are LNHNV and YYDKDF (reference sequence). The CDR3 has 15 amino acids. The CDR3 loop is CATSFRTAQNEKLFF. As DNA, the CDR3 is TGTGCCACCAGCTTCAGGACAGCCCAAAATGAAAAACTGTTTTTT.

The chain carries TRBV7-8 and TRBJ1-6, with TRBD1 as a possible D gene (5 bases). Germline lookup yields CDR1 SGHVS and CDR2 FQNEAQ. The CDR3 totals 15 residues. Trimming took off 4 bases at V and 7 bases at J, with 14 bases between the two ends. CDR3 DNA: TGTGCCAGCAGCTCGGGGGACCGGGGGAATTCACCCCTCCACTTT. As protein: CASSSGDRGNSPLHF.

The V call is TRBV6-5, the J call TRBJ2-7, with 8 bases fitting TRBD2. J lost 4 bases, V lost 3 bases, and 8 bases had no gene match. The CDR3 is 15 residues long. Germline CDR1 is MNHEY and CDR2 is SVGAGI. CDR3 bases: TGTGCCAGCAGTTATAAGAGGCGCGGGGGGTACGAGCAGTACTTC. This translates into CASSYKRRGGYEQYF.

The chain joins TRBV7-8 to TRBJ2-4; 9 bases map to TRBD1. The CDR3 runs 17 residues. Germline V lookup: CDR1 SGHVS, CDR2 FQNEAQ. The trim removed 4 bases at V and 2 bases at J, leaving 9 bases unmatched. This CDR3 reads CASSSHPGQGTKNIQYF. The CDR3 DNA follows: TGTGCCAGCAGCTCACACCCGGGACAGGGAACCAAAAACATTCAGTACTTC.

The V call is TRBV12-3 or TRBV12-4, the J call TRBJ1-5; D might be TRBD1 (5 bases). The V end lost 1 base, the J end lost 6 bases, and 7 bases lay between the germline ends. This CDR3 is 13 amino acids long. The CDR3, as DNA: TGTGCCAGCAGTTTAGGTGGGGCTCAGCCCCAGCATTTT. Protein product: CASSLGGAQPQHF.

The chain is built from TRBV19 and TRBJ1-5; D unresolved. The V end lost 9 bases, the J end lost 4 bases, and 13 bases lay between the germline ends. Germline V gives CDR1 LNHDA, CDR2 SQIVND (reference sequence). This CDR3 comprises 13 residues. DNA for the CDR3: TGTGCCAGCAGCCGGGTTTTAAATCAGCCCCAGCATTTT. Translated, it gives CASSRVLNQPQHF.